The source of this T cell receptor beta chain is a study of blood T cell repertoires in COVID-19. Method: immunoSEQ multiplex PCR; TCRdb's copy keeps in-frame clones and lacks some. The table has about 220,000 clones, 65% to 85% seen once. This clone was recorded only once. The study drew participants aged about 18 to 90 years from about two dozen US areas. What was sequenced was PBMCs or T cells enriched from blood (not recorded which). The TCR was taken from a woman between 40 and 50 years old who had recovered from COVID-19.

The CDR3 region is CASSTRLEGNEKLFF. In DNA form, the CDR3 reads TGTGCCAGCAGTACCCGGTTGGAGGGGAATGAAAAACTGTTTTTT. The chain recombines TRBV27 with TRBJ1-4; D might be TRBD1 (5 bases). The V end was cut by 5 bases, the J end by 5 bases, with 15 bases between. This CDR3 spans 15 amino acids. Germline CDR1 reads MNHEY; CDR2 reads SMNVEV (reference sequence). The full variable domain, in which reference TRBV27 and TRBJ1-4 provide the parts outside the CDR3, is EAQVTQNPRYLITVTGKKLTVTCSQNMNHEYMSWYRQDPGLGLRQIYYSMNVEVTDKGDVPEGYKVSRKEKRNFPLILESPSPNQTSLYFCASSTRLEGNEKLFFGSGTQLSVL.